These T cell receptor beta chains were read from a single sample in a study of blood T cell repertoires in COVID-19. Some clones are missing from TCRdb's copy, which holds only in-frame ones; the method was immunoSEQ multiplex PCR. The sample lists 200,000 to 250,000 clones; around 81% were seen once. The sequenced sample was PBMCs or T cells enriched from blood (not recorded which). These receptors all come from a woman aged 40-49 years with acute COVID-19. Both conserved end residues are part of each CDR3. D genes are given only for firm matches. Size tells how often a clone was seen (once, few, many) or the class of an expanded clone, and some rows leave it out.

CDR3 protein: CASSLRGAGETYEQYF
CDR3 DNA: TGTGCCAGCAGCTTGCGGGGAGCGGGGGAAACCTACGAGCAGTACTTC
V gene: TRBV4-2
D gene: TRBD2
clone size: -
J gene: TRBJ2-7

CDR3 protein: CASSSPGQGFVSNIGNQPQHF
CDR3 DNA: TGTGCCAGCAGCTCGCCTGGACAGGGGTTCGTTTCGAATATTGGCAATCAGCCCCAGCATTTT
V gene: TRBV7-8
D gene: TRBD1
clone size: -
J gene: TRBJ1-5

CDR3 protein: CASSNGHDNQPQHF
CDR3 DNA: TGCGCCAGCAGCAACGGACACGACAATCAGCCCCAGCATTTT
V gene: TRBV5-1
D gene: -
clone size: few
J gene: TRBJ1-5

CDR3 protein: CASSPPRLGGQFTEAFF
CDR3 DNA: TGTGCCAGCAGTCCGCCTCGGTTGGGGGGACAGTTCACTGAAGCTTTCTTT
V gene: TRBV28
D gene: TRBD1
clone size: -
J gene: TRBJ1-1

CDR3 protein: CATSEGGGSTDTQYF
CDR3 DNA: TGTGCCACCAGTGAGGGAGGGGGGTCCACAGATACGCAGTATTTT
V gene: TRBV24-1
D gene: -
clone size: -
J gene: TRBJ2-3

CDR3 protein: CASRPGTGPYNEQFF
CDR3 DNA: TGTGCCAGCAGACCCGGGACAGGCCCTTACAATGAGCAGTTCTTC
V gene: TRBV3-1/TRBV3-2
D gene: TRBD1
clone size: -
J gene: TRBJ2-1

CDR3 protein: CARSLDRSGNTIYF
CDR3 DNA: TGTGCCAGAAGCTTGGACAGGTCTGGAAACACCATATATTTT
V gene: TRBV5-3
D gene: -
clone size: -
J gene: TRBJ1-3

CDR3 protein: CASSLRLALEQFF
CDR3 DNA: TGTGCCAGCAGCTTACGACTAGCCCTTGAGCAGTTCTTC
V gene: TRBV7-2
D gene: TRBD2
clone size: few
J gene: TRBJ2-1

CDR3 protein: CASSRDRGLTDEQFF
CDR3 DNA: TGTGCCAGCAGTAGGGACAGGGGCCTTACGGATGAGCAGTTCTTC
V gene: TRBV25-1
D gene: TRBD1
clone size: -
J gene: TRBJ2-1

CDR3 protein: CSVERGSGYGYTF
CDR3 DNA: TGCAGCGTTGAAAGGGGGTCCGGCTATGGCTACACCTTC
V gene: TRBV29-1
D gene: -
clone size: few
J gene: TRBJ1-2

CDR3 protein: CASSGNSGRNNEQFF
CDR3 DNA: TGTGCCAGCAGTGGCAATAGCGGGAGAAACAATGAGCAGTTCTTC
V gene: TRBV6-4
D gene: TRBD2
clone size: -
J gene: TRBJ2-1

CDR3 protein: CASSFRPGTGMNTEAFF
CDR3 DNA: TGTGCCAGCAGCTTTCGTCCCGGGACAGGGATGAACACTGAAGCTTTCTTT
V gene: TRBV7-9
D gene: TRBD1
clone size: -
J gene: TRBJ1-1

CDR3 protein: CASSRRTGTNEKLFF
CDR3 DNA: TGTGCCAGCAGTCGGCGGACAGGGACTAATGAAAAACTGTTTTTT
V gene: TRBV2
D gene: TRBD1
clone size: once
J gene: TRBJ1-4

CDR3 protein: CATSRGEGDYGYTF
CDR3 DNA: TGTGCCACCAGCAGGGGGGAGGGAGACTATGGCTACACCTTC
V gene: TRBV15
D gene: -
clone size: -
J gene: TRBJ1-2

CDR3 protein: CASSLGGNTEAFF
CDR3 DNA: TGCGCCAGCAGCCTCGGGGGGAACACTGAAGCTTTCTTT
V gene: TRBV4-3
D gene: -
clone size: -
J gene: TRBJ1-1

CDR3 protein: CASSPTLGGQRPDTGELFF
CDR3 DNA: TGTGCCAGCTCCCCAACCTTGGGGGGGCAAAGACCGGACACCGGGGAGCTGTTTTTT
V gene: TRBV18
D gene: -
clone size: -
J gene: TRBJ2-2

CDR3 protein: CASSTGLTTNEKLFF
CDR3 DNA: TGCGCCAGCAGCACAGGGCTTACAACTAATGAAAAACTGTTTTTT
V gene: TRBV5-1
D gene: -
clone size: -
J gene: TRBJ1-4

CDR3 protein: CASSSRPGLSGNTIYF
CDR3 DNA: TGTGCCAGCAGCTCGAGACCGGGACTCTCTGGAAACACCATATATTTT
V gene: TRBV5-4
D gene: -
clone size: -
J gene: TRBJ1-3

CDR3 protein: CASSRDPGTLNTGELFF
CDR3 DNA: TGTGCCAGCAGCCGAGACCCCGGGACATTGAACACCGGGGAGCTGTTTTTT
V gene: TRBV4-2
D gene: -
clone size: few
J gene: TRBJ2-2

CDR3 protein: CASSVLWGNTIYF
CDR3 DNA: TGTGCCAGCAGTGTACTGTGGGGAAACACCATATATTTT
V gene: TRBV12-3/TRBV12-4
D gene: -
clone size: -
J gene: TRBJ1-3

CDR3 protein: CASSEGQGGSETQYF
CDR3 DNA: TGCGCCAGCAGCGAGGGACAGGGGGGAAGCGAGACCCAGTACTTC
V gene: TRBV10-1
D gene: TRBD1
clone size: -
J gene: TRBJ2-5

CDR3 protein: CASSRESYNSPLHF
CDR3 DNA: TGTGCCAGCAGTAGAGAGTCCTATAATTCACCCCTCCACTTT
V gene: TRBV27
D gene: -
clone size: -
J gene: TRBJ1-6

CDR3 protein: CASSENEDREQFF
CDR3 DNA: TGTGCCAGCAGTGAGAATGAAGACAGAGAGCAGTTCTTC
V gene: TRBV6-1
D gene: -
clone size: -
J gene: TRBJ2-1

CDR3 protein: CASSGRGNTEAFF
CDR3 DNA: TGTGCCAGCAGTGGACGGGGGAACACTGAAGCTTTCTTT
V gene: TRBV3-1/TRBV3-2
D gene: -
clone size: -
J gene: TRBJ1-1

CDR3 protein: CSVTSVVRGEQFF
CDR3 DNA: TGCAGCGTAACTAGCGTTGTGAGAGGTGAGCAGTTCTTC
V gene: TRBV29-1
D gene: TRBD2
clone size: -
J gene: TRBJ2-1

CDR3 protein: CATSDPTAGSYNEQFF
CDR3 DNA: TGTGCCACCAGTGACCCGACTGCCGGCTCCTACAATGAGCAGTTCTTC
V gene: TRBV24-1
D gene: -
clone size: once
J gene: TRBJ2-1

CDR3 protein: CASTSAGELFF
CDR3 DNA: TGTGCCAGCACCAGTGCCGGGGAGCTGTTTTTT
V gene: TRBV2
D gene: -
clone size: -
J gene: TRBJ2-2

CDR3 protein: CASSSPRDRSNYGYTF
CDR3 DNA: TGTGCCAGCAGCTCCCCAAGGGACAGGTCGAACTATGGCTACACCTTC
V gene: TRBV5-4
D gene: TRBD1
clone size: -
J gene: TRBJ1-2

CDR3 protein: CASSPRIFGGRDPSGANVLTF
CDR3 DNA: TGTGCCAGCTCACCACGAATCTTTGGGGGGAGAGACCCCTCTGGGGCCAACGTCCTGACTTTC
V gene: TRBV18
D gene: -
clone size: -
J gene: TRBJ2-6